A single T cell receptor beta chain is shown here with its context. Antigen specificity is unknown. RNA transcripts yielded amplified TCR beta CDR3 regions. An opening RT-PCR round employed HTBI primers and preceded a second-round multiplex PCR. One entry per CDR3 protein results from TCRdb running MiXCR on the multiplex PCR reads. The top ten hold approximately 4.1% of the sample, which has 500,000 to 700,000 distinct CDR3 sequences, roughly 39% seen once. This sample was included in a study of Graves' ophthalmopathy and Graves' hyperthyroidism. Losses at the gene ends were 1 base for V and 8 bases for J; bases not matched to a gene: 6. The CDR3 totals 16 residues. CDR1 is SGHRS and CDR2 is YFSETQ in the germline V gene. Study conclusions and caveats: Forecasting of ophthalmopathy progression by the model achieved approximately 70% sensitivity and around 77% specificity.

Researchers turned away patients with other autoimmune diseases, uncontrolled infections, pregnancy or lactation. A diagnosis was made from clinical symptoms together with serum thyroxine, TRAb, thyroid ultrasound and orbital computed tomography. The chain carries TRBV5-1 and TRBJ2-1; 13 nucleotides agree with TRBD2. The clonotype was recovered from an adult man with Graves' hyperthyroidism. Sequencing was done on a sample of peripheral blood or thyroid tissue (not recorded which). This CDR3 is CASSLRLAGGSDEQFF. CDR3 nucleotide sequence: TGCGCCAGCAGCTTGCGACTAGCGGGAGGCTCCGATGAGCAGTTCTTC.